One and the same sample provided the 12 T cell receptor beta chains below, sequenced in a study of blood T cell repertoires in COVID-19. Measured with immunoSEQ multiplex PCR; TCRdb has only the in-frame clones, and not every one. The sample carries some 250,000 clones, just under 85% recorded once. The sequenced material came from peripheral blood. The receptors here all came from a woman at least 80 years old with acute or convalescent COVID-19.

The rearrangement links TRBV18 to TRBJ1-4; 8 positions match TRBD1. V shed 6 bases, J shed 6 bases, and the junction held 9 bases outside the gene matches. Looked up from germline, CDR1 is KGHSH and CDR2 is LQKENI. The CDR3 extends over 15 amino acids. CDR3 coding DNA: TGTGCCAGCTCCCCGGGACAGGCAAACGATGAAAAACTGTTTTTT. As protein: CASSPGQANDEKLFF.

This chain joins TRBV6-1 and TRBJ1-3, with D possibly being TRBD1 (5 bases). V lost 3 bases and J lost 0, with 12 bases in between. CDR1 and CDR2 from the germline V gene are MNHNS and SASEGT. This CDR3 is built from 16 residues. The DNA of the CDR3 is TGTGCCAGCAGTGAGCAGGGCCCGCTCTCTGGAAACACCATATATTTT. As protein: CASSEQGPLSGNTIYF.

V and J are TRBV7-8 and TRBJ2-3, with 10 bases aligning to TRBD2. CDR1 is SGHVS, CDR2 FQNEAQ, per germline. With 5 bases clipped from V and 2 bases from J, the junction kept 4 bases outside the gene matches. The CDR3 consists of 15 residues. CDR3 in amino acids: CASSPAGGFTDTQYF. The CDR3 DNA sequence: TGTGCCAGCAGCCCAGCGGGGGGGTTCACAGATACGCAGTATTTT.

The chain has TRBV5-1 and TRBJ1-3, with 8 bases lining up with TRBD1. Germline V lookup: CDR1 SGHRS, CDR2 YFSETQ. Trimming removed 3 bases from V and 0 bases from J; junction bases left unmatched: 17. The CDR3 runs to 20 residues. DNA for the CDR3: TGCGCCAGCAGCTCGCGGACCCGTGACAGGGGAACTTTCTCTGGAAACACCATATATTTT. This gives the protein CASSSRTRDRGTFSGNTIYF.

The chain employs TRBV9 and TRBJ1-6, with 7 nucleotides matching TRBD1. This CDR3 spans 15 amino acids. The J segment lost 6 bases and the V segment lost 0 bases, leaving 3 bases of the junction unmatched. The V gene's germline CDR1 is SGDLS and CDR2 YYNGEE. The CDR3 region has the DNA TGTGCCAGCAGCGTAGAGGGACAGCGTAATTCACCCCTCCACTTT. Amino acid sequence: CASSVEGQRNSPLHF.

This chain's CDR3 is CASVEARGSGNTIYF. The CDR3 nucleotides are TGTGCCAGCGTGGAGGCCAGGGGCTCTGGAAACACCATATATTTT. The rearrangement links TRBV28 to TRBJ1-3; the D gene is possibly TRBD1 (6 bases). Germline values: CDR1 MDHEN, CDR2 SYDVKM. V dropped 8 bases and J dropped 0 bases, with 14 bases sitting between them. The CDR3 extends over 15 amino acids.

The V gene is TRBV5-1, the J gene TRBJ2-7; D perhaps matches TRBD1 (5 bases). The CDR3 loop spans 15 amino acids. In germline, CDR1 is SGHRS, CDR2 YFSETQ. Between the trimmed V and J ends, which lost 4 bases and 5 bases, there was a span of 19 bases. CDR3 bases: TGCGCCAGCAGCCTAAGGGCAGGGCCGGTAAACGAGCAGTACTTC. Amino acid sequence: CASSLRAGPVNEQYF.

This clone was detected only a few times. This chain links TRBV7-2 with TRBJ1-2; 8 bases map to TRBD1. This CDR3 region has 15 residues. With 0 bases clipped from V and 4 bases from J, the junction kept 4 bases outside the gene matches. CDR1 and CDR2 from the germline V gene are SGHTA and FQGNSA. The CDR3: CASSLAGQGPYGYTF. DNA of the CDR3: TGTGCCAGCAGCTTAGCCGGACAGGGTCCCTATGGCTACACCTTC.

This clone has only a few counts. The V call is TRBV11-2, the J call TRBJ1-5, with TRBD1 identical over 9 bases. The trim removed 6 bases at V and 3 bases at J, leaving 3 bases unmatched. From germline, CDR1 is SGHAT and CDR2 FQNNGV. The CDR3 contains 14 residues. CDR3 nucleotide sequence: TGTGCCAGCAGGCGGACAGGGGACAATCAGCCCCAGCATTTT. This encodes CASRRTGDNQPQHF.

This sequence joins TRBV30 and TRBJ2-3; 7 positions agree with TRBD2. The CDR3 loop spans 16 amino acids. With V trimmed by 1 base and J by 0 bases, 7 bases remained unmatched. Germline-derived CDR1 and CDR2 are GTSNPN and SVGIG (reference sequence). The CDR3: CAWSALGGSSTDTQYF. CDR3 DNA: TGTGCCTGGAGTGCCCTGGGAGGGTCTAGCACAGATACGCAGTATTTT.

The chain joins TRBV7-3 to TRBJ2-1, with D unresolved. The CDR3 has 13 amino acids. Trimming removed 1 base from V and 4 bases from J, with 5 bases in between. Germline CDR1 is SGHTA and CDR2 is FQGTGA. This chain's CDR3 is CASSLSRYNEQFF. The CDR3, as DNA: TGTGCCAGCAGCTTAAGCCGGTACAATGAGCAGTTCTTC.

This rearrangement joins TRBV5-5 to TRBJ2-5, with 9 bases lining up with TRBD1. The CDR3 totals 14 residues. Germline lookup yields CDR1 SGHKS and CDR2 YYEKEE (reference sequence). The J segment lost 7 bases and the V segment lost 0 bases, leaving 4 bases of the junction unmatched. In nucleotides, the CDR3 is TGTGCCAGCAGCTTGGACAGGGGGCTAGGGACCCAGTACTTC. This encodes CASSLDRGLGTQYF.